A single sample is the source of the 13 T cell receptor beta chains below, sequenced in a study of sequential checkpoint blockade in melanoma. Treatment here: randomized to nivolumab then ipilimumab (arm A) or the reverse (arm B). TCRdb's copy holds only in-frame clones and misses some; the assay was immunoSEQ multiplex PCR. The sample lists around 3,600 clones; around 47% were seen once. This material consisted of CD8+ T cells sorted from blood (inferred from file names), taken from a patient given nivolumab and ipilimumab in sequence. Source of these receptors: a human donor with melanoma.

CDR3 in DNA: TGTGCCAGCAGCGTAGCGGGGAACGAGCAGTACTTC. As protein: CASSVAGNEQYF. The chain couples TRBV9 to TRBJ2-7, with D perhaps matching TRBD2 (5 bases). Trimming left V 0 bases short and J 5 bases short, with 6 bases between. The germline V gene has CDR1 SGDLS and CDR2 YYNGEE. The CDR3 has 12 residues.

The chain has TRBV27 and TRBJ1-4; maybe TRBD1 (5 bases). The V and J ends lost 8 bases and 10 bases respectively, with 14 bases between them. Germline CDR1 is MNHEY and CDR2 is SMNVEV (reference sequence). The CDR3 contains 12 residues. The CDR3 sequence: CASGLDTAKLFF. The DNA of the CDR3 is TGTGCCAGCGGTCTGGACACTGCAAAACTGTTTTTT.

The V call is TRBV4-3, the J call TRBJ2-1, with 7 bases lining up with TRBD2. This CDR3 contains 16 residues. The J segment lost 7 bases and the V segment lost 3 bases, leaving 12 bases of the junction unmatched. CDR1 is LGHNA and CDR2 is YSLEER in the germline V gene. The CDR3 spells CASSQAGGLDENEQFF. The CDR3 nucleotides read TGCGCCAGCAGCCAGGCCGGCGGACTAGACGAGAATGAGCAGTTCTTC.

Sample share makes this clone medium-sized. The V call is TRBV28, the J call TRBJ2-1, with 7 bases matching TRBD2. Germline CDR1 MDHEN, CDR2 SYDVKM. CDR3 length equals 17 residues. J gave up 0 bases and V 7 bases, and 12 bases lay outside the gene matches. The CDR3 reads CASKRIGLVFSYNEQFF. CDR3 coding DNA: TGTGCCAGCAAACGGATAGGACTAGTTTTCTCCTACAATGAGCAGTTCTTC.

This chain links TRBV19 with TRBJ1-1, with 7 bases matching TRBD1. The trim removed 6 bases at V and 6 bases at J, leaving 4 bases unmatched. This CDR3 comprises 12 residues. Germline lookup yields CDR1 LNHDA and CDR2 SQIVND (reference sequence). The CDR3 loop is CASSTQGPEAFF. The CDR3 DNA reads TGTGCCAGTAGCACACAGGGGCCTGAAGCTTTCTTT. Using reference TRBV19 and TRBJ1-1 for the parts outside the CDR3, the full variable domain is DGGITQSPKYLFRKEGQNVTLSCEQNLNHDAMYWYRQDPGQGLRLIYYSQIVNDFQKGDIAEGYSVSREKKESFPLTVTSAQKNPTAFYLCASSTQGPEAFFGQGTRLTVV.

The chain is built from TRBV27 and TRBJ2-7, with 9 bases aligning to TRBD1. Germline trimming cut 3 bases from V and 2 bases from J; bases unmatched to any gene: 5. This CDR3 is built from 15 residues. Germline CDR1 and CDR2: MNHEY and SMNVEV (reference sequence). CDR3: CASSFGRDRAYEQYF. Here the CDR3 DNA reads TGTGCCAGCAGTTTTGGAAGGGACAGGGCCTACGAGCAGTACTTC.

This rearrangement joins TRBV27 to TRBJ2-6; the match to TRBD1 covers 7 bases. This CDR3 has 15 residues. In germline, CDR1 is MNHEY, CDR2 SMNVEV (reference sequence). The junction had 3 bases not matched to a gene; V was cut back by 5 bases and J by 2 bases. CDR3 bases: TGTGCCAGCAGTCTAGACAGGGCTGGGGCCAACGTCCTGACTTTC. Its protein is CASSLDRAGANVLTF.

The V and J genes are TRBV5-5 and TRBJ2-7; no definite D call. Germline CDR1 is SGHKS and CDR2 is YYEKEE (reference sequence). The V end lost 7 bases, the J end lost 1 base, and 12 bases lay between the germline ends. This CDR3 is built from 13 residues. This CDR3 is CASDNIGSYEQYF. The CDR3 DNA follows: TGTGCCAGCGACAACATCGGATCCTACGAGCAGTACTTC.

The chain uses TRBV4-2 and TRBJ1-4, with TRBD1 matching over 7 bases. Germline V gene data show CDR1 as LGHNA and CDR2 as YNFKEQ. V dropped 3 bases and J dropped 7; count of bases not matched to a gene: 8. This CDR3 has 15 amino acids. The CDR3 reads CASSQDRWRVEKLFF. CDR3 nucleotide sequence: TGTGCCAGCAGCCAGGACAGGTGGCGGGTTGAAAAACTGTTTTTT.

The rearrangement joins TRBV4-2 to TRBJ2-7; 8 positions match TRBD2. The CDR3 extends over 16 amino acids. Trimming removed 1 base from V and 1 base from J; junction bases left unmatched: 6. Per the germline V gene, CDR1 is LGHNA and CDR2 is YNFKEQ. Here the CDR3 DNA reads TGTGCCAGCAGCCAAGTGCCGGGGGGGCTGTCCTACGAGCAGTACTTC. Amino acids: CASSQVPGGLSYEQYF.

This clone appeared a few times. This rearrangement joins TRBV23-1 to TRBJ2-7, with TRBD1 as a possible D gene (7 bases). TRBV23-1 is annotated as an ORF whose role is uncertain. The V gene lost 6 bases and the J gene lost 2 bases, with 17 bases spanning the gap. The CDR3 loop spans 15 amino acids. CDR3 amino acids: CASSQEPGGTYEQYF. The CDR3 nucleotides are TGCGCCAGCAGCCAAGAGCCAGGGGGGACCTACGAGCAGTACTTC.

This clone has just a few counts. The CDR3 is CASSPGAGRDEQYF. The CDR3 coding sequence is TGTGCCAGCAGTCCCGGGGCGGGGAGGGACGAGCAGTACTTC. This sequence joins TRBV28 and TRBJ2-7, with 7 nucleotides matching TRBD2. J lost 5 bases, V lost 5 bases, and 9 bases had no gene match. The CDR3 extends over 14 amino acids. Germline CDR1 and CDR2: MDHEN and SYDVKM. The complete variable domain, with remaining parts taken from reference TRBV28 and TRBJ2-7, reads DVKVTQSSRYLVKRTGEKVFLECVQDMDHENMFWYRQDPGLGLRLIYFSYDVKMKEKGDIPEGYSVSREKKERFSLILESASTNQTSMYLCASSPGAGRDEQYFGPGTRLTVT.

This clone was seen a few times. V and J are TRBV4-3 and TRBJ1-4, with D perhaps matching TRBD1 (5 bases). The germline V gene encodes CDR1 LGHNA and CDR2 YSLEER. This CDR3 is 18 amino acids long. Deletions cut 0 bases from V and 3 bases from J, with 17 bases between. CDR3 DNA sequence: TGCGCCAGCAGCCAAGATACCCCCCCGACAGTATCTAATGAAAAACTGTTTTTT. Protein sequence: CASSQDTPPTVSNEKLFF.